A selection of T cell receptor beta chains follows, all from one sample in a study of post-analysis software for immune sequencing data. MiXCR was run by TCRdb on the PCR reads, yielding one entry per CDR3 protein. The sample carries 820,000 or so distinct CDR3 sequences, approximately 50% recorded once. Sequencing used blood. Receptors originate from a girl aged 5-17 years with multiple sclerosis. CDR3s include the opening cysteine and the closing phenylalanine or tryptophan. The D gene is left open where the match is weak. Some rows mark clone size as missing; the rest say once, few, many or name a class of expanded clone.

V	D	J	size	CDR3	DNA
TRBV6-5	TRBD2	TRBJ2-5	NA	CASSYSSGRQYF	TGTGCCAGCAGTTACTCGAGCGGGAGGCAGTACTTC
TRBV6-1	NA	TRBJ2-3	few	CASSRSSASTDTQYF	TGTGCCAGCAGTCGGTCTAGCGCTAGCACAGATACGCAGTATTTT
TRBV7-8	TRBD2	TRBJ2-1	NA	CASSLPTSGGAWEQFF	TGTGCCAGCAGCTTGCCAACTAGCGGGGGGGCATGGGAGCAGTTCTTC
TRBV20-1	NA	TRBJ2-5	once	CSAPRGGGWETQYF	TGCAGTGCTCCCAGGGGGGGCGGTTGGGAGACCCAGTACTTC
TRBV5-1	TRBD1	TRBJ1-1	NA	CASSLSGTGANTEAFF	TGCGCCAGCAGCCTATCGGGGACAGGGGCTAACACTGAAGCTTTCTTT
TRBV5-6	NA	TRBJ2-1	few	CASTRSARGEQFF	TGTGCCAGCACCCGCAGCGCGCGGGGTGAGCAGTTCTTC
TRBV27	NA	TRBJ1-6	NA	CASSFWNSPLHF	TGTGCCAGCAGTTTTTGGAATTCACCCCTCCACTTT
TRBV29-1	TRBD1	TRBJ1-2	NA	CSVVTGGSNYGYTF	TGCAGCGTTGTTACAGGGGGTTCTAACTATGGCTACACCTTC
TRBV5-1	NA	TRBJ2-3	few	CASSLEDSNTDTQYF	TGCGCCAGCAGCTTGGAGGACTCGAACACAGATACGCAGTATTTT
TRBV20-1	TRBD1	TRBJ1-6	few	CSASDRGEYSPLHF	TGCAGTGCTAGCGACAGGGGGGAATATTCACCCCTCCACTTT
TRBV12-3/TRBV12-4	NA	TRBJ2-7	NA	CASSHGRSSYNEQYF	TGTGCCAGCAGCCACGGACGCAGCTCCTACAATGAGCAGTACTTC
TRBV7-3	TRBD1	TRBJ1-2	few	CASSPHRGAYGYTF	TGTGCCAGCAGCCCGCACAGGGGGGCCTATGGCTACACCTTC
TRBV20-1	TRBD2	TRBJ2-4	NA	CSARERLVAGELAKNIQYF	TGCAGTGCTAGGGAGAGGTTGGTAGCGGGAGAGTTAGCCAAAAACATTCAGTACTTC
TRBV20-1	TRBD1	TRBJ2-7	NA	CSAREGTGKGYEQYF	TGCAGTGCTAGAGAGGGGACAGGGAAAGGCTACGAGCAGTACTTC
TRBV7-2	TRBD2	TRBJ2-6	few	CASSLVGLAGVSGANVLTF	TGTGCCAGCAGCTTAGTCGGGCTAGCGGGAGTCTCAGGGGCCAACGTCCTGACTTTC